A selection of T cell receptor beta chains follows, all from one sample in a study of blood T cell repertoires in COVID-19. The protocol was immunoSEQ multiplex PCR, while the TCRdb copy is restricted to in-frame clones and leaves out a portion. The repertoire holds some 330,000 clones, with about 87% as singletons. Material for sequencing was PBMCs or T cells enriched from blood (not recorded which). The receptor source for this set is a man in his thirties or forties who had recovered from COVID-19. CDR3s include the opening cysteine and the closing phenylalanine or tryptophan. The D gene is left open where the match is weak. For some rows the clone size is stated as once, few or many, or as a class when expanded; others skip it.

clone_size	j_call	d_call	v_call	cdr3_nt	cdr3_aa
.	TRBJ1-2	.	TRBV6-1	TGTGCCAGCAGTGAAATATCACCGGTACTGGGCTACACCTTC	CASSEISPVLGYTF
.	TRBJ1-6	.	TRBV11-1	TGTGCCAGCAGCTTATGGACAGTGTATAATTCACCCCTCCACTTT	CASSLWTVYNSPLHF
once	TRBJ2-3	.	TRBV28	TGTGCCAGCAGTTCGGTGGATACGCAGTATTTT	CASSSVDTQYF
.	TRBJ1-2	TRBD1	TRBV6-4	TGTGCCAGCAGCCCCCGACAGGGGGCTGGCTATGGCTACACCTTC	CASSPRQGAGYGYTF
.	TRBJ1-2	.	TRBV27	TGTGCCAGCAGTTTATCTGGGAAGGGGCAATTCACCTTC	CASSLSGKGQFTF
.	TRBJ2-1	TRBD2	TRBV10-3	TGTGCCATCAGTGAGGGACTAGCGGCTAGCTCCTACAATGAGCAGTTCTTC	CAISEGLAASSYNEQFF
.	TRBJ2-3	.	TRBV7-3	TGTGCCAGCAGCCTAGGTCTACTAGCCCTCACAGATACGCAGTATTTT	CASSLGLLALTDTQYF
.	TRBJ2-1	.	TRBV5-6	TGTGCCAGCAGCTTGTGGGGGGCCTACAATGAGCAGTTCTTC	CASSLWGAYNEQFF
.	TRBJ1-1	TRBD1	TRBV7-9	TGTGCCAGCAGCCCCGCAGGGGGGACTGAAGCTTTCTTT	CASSPAGGTEAFF
.	TRBJ1-5	.	TRBV19	TGTGCCAGTAGTATCGGGACCCAAAGGGGGAATCAGCCCCAGCATTTT	CASSIGTQRGNQPQHF
.	TRBJ2-2	.	TRBV11-2	TGTGCCAGCAGCTTCTACAGGACGGAGAACACCGGGGAGCTGTTTTTT	CASSFYRTENTGELFF
.	TRBJ1-4	TRBD1	TRBV28	TGTGCCAGCAGTCCGTCGGACAGGGGATTGGAAAAACTGTTTTTT	CASSPSDRGLEKLFF
.	TRBJ1-4	.	TRBV3-1/TRBV3-2	TGTGCCAGCAGCCAAGATATCGGTAATGAAAAACTGTTTTTT	CASSQDIGNEKLFF
.	TRBJ2-1	TRBD2	TRBV19	TGTGCCAGTAGTATACTAGCGGGGGGGCCGGAGGCCTCCTACAATGAGCAGTTCTTC	CASSILAGGPEASYNEQFF
.	TRBJ2-7	.	TRBV6-1	TGTGCCAGCAGTGAGGTGGCGGGGCAGGACTACGAGCAGTACTTC	CASSEVAGQDYEQYF
.	TRBJ2-2	.	TRBV28	TGTGCCACCCCGAGTATGTCCGGGGAGCTGTTTTTT	CATPSMSGELFF
.	TRBJ2-1	.	TRBV7-9	TGTGCCAGCAAAACTGAGAGGGCCGTTGAGCAGTTCTTC	CASKTERAVEQFF
.	TRBJ1-6	.	TRBV5-4	TGTGCCAGCAGCTTTGGGCTTGGTGAGAATTCACCCCTCCACTTT	CASSFGLGENSPLHF
.	TRBJ2-5	TRBD2	TRBV11-3	TGTGCCAGCAGCTTTTTAGCGGGGGGCCAGCGGGAGACCCAGTACTTC	CASSFLAGGQRETQYF
.	TRBJ1-2	TRBD1	TRBV28	TGTGCCAGCAGAACCGGGACAGGGGCCTACTATGGCTACACCTTC	CASRTGTGAYYGYTF
.	TRBJ1-1	TRBD1	TRBV28	TGTGCCAGCAGTTTGTATAGGGGACAGGGAATCACTGAAGCTTTCTTT	CASSLYRGQGITEAFF
.	TRBJ2-5	TRBD1	TRBV5-1	TGCGCCAGCAGCCTAAGACAGGGCCCTCAAGCAGAGACCCAGTACTTC	CASSLRQGPQAETQYF
.	TRBJ2-1	TRBD2	TRBV6-5	TGTGCCAGCAGTTACTCGGGACTAGCGGGAAATGAGCAGTTCTTC	CASSYSGLAGNEQFF
few	TRBJ2-2	TRBD2	TRBV5-1	TGCGCCAGCAGCCCCGGGACTACGAACGCCGGGGAGCTGTTTTTT	CASSPGTTNAGELFF